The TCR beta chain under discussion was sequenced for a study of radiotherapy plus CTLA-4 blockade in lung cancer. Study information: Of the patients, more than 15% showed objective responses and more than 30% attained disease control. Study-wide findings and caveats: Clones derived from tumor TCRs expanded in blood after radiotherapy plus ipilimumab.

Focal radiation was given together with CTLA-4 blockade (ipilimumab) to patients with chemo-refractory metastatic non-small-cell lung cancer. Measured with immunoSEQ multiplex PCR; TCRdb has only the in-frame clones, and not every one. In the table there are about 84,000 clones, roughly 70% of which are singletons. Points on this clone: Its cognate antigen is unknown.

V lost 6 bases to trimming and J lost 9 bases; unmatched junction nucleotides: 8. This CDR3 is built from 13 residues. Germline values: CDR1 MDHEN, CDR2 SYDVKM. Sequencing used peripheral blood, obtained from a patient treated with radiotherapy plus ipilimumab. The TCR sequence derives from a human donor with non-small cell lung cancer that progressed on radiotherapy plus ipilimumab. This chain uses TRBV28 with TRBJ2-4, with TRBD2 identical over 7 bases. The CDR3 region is CASSLGLDLIQYF. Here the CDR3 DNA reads TGTGCCAGCAGCCTAGGACTAGATCTCATTCAGTACTTC. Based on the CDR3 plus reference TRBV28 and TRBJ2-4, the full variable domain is DVKVTQSSRYLVKRTGEKVFLECVQDMDHENMFWYRQDPGLGLRLIYFSYDVKMKEKGDIPEGYSVSREKKERFSLILESASTNQTSMYLCASSLGLDLIQYFGAGTRLSVL.